A selection of T cell receptor beta chains follows, all from one sample in a study of post-analysis software for immune sequencing data. TCRdb redid the calling of the PCR reads with MiXCR, one entry per CDR3 protein. The profile shows hundreds of thousands of distinct CDR3 sequences, approximately 60% of them singletons. The source material was blood. These receptor sequences come from a girl aged 2 to 9 with multiple sclerosis. Both conserved end residues are part of each CDR3. Each record gives: CDR3 length, V gene, clone size, J gene, D gene, CDR3 protein, CDR3 DNA. D genes are given only for firm matches. Rows give clone size only sometimes, using once, few, many, or a class for an expanded clone.

len: 17; v_gene: TRBV20-1; abundance: few; j_gene: TRBJ2-3; d_gene: -; CDR3aa: CSARGASASGTLRAQYF; CDR3nt: TGCAGTGCTAGGGGGGCTAGCGCCTCCGGTACCCTGCGGGCGCAGTATTTT
len: 16; v_gene: TRBV7-2; abundance: -; j_gene: TRBJ2-5; d_gene: TRBD2; CDR3aa: CASSYGLAGFQETQYF; CDR3nt: TGTGCCAGCAGCTACGGACTAGCGGGGTTCCAAGAGACCCAGTACTTC
len: 15; v_gene: TRBV5-5; abundance: -; j_gene: TRBJ2-1; d_gene: TRBD2; CDR3aa: CASSLTLAGYNEQFF; CDR3nt: TGTGCCAGCAGCTTGACACTAGCGGGGTACAATGAGCAGTTCTTC
len: 13; v_gene: TRBV20-1; abundance: -; j_gene: TRBJ2-5; d_gene: -; CDR3aa: CSALGPSQETQYF; CDR3nt: TGCAGTGCTCTCGGACCATCACAAGAGACCCAGTACTTC
len: 18; v_gene: TRBV19; abundance: -; j_gene: TRBJ2-1; d_gene: TRBD2; CDR3aa: CASSSSGLAGSSYNEQFF; CDR3nt: TGTGCCAGTAGCAGTTCCGGACTAGCGGGGAGCTCCTACAATGAGCAGTTCTTC
len: 16; v_gene: TRBV12-3/TRBV12-4; abundance: -; j_gene: TRBJ2-2; d_gene: -; CDR3aa: CASSLMWPPAPGELFF; CDR3nt: TGTGCCAGCAGTTTAATGTGGCCCCCGGCTCCCGGGGAGCTGTTTTTT
len: 12; v_gene: TRBV10-2; abundance: few; j_gene: TRBJ2-5; d_gene: -; CDR3aa: CASSEQGETQYF; CDR3nt: TGCGCCAGCAGTGAGCAGGGGGAGACCCAGTACTTC
len: 14; v_gene: TRBV29-1; abundance: few; j_gene: TRBJ2-5; d_gene: -; CDR3aa: CSVEKPGVEKTQYF; CDR3nt: TGCAGCGTTGAAAAGCCAGGGGTCGAAAAGACCCAGTACTTC
len: 12; v_gene: TRBV29-1; abundance: -; j_gene: TRBJ2-4; d_gene: -; CDR3aa: CSVGVAKNIQYF; CDR3nt: TGCAGCGTTGGAGTAGCCAAAAACATTCAGTACTTC
len: 14; v_gene: TRBV29-1; abundance: -; j_gene: TRBJ1-5; d_gene: -; CDR3aa: CSVVDRGYNQPQHF; CDR3nt: TGCAGCGTTGTAGATAGGGGGTACAATCAGCCCCAGCATTTT
len: 18; v_gene: TRBV4-3; abundance: -; j_gene: TRBJ1-5; d_gene: -; CDR3aa: CASSPFPPNDRSNQPQHF; CDR3nt: TGCGCCAGCAGCCCTTTCCCCCCGAATGACAGAAGCAATCAGCCCCAGCATTTT
len: 14; v_gene: TRBV5-1; abundance: -; j_gene: TRBJ2-3; d_gene: -; CDR3aa: CASSLSGAVDTQYF; CDR3nt: TGCGCCAGCAGCTTGTCGGGGGCGGTAGATACGCAGTATTTT
len: 14; v_gene: TRBV29-1; abundance: -; j_gene: TRBJ2-5; d_gene: TRBD1; CDR3aa: CSVAGTGAGETQYF; CDR3nt: TGCAGCGTTGCTGGGACAGGGGCAGGAGAGACCCAGTACTTC
len: 17; v_gene: TRBV7-2; abundance: -; j_gene: TRBJ2-1; d_gene: -; CDR3aa: CASSSVKGRGYYNEQFF; CDR3nt: TGTGCCAGCAGCTCCGTCAAAGGAAGGGGGTACTACAATGAGCAGTTCTTC
len: 11; v_gene: TRBV5-1; abundance: -; j_gene: TRBJ2-5; d_gene: -; CDR3aa: CASGGDETQYF; CDR3nt: TGCGCTAGCGGAGGGGACGAGACCCAGTACTTC